This entry lists 14 T cell receptor beta chains sequenced from one sample in a study of follicular helper T cells after annual influenza vaccination. Time point here: 2015-2016 season, 7 days after influenza vaccination. Repertoires were generated with immunoSEQ multiplex PCR, while TCRdb's copy carries only in-frame clones and drops some. The sample lists nearly 7,000 clones, roughly four fifths occurring once. The sample in question was CXCR5- memory CD4+ T cells sorted from blood, obtained 7 days after influenza vaccination. Receptors were obtained from an adult who received the influenza vaccine.

V gene TRBV5-4 combines with J gene TRBJ2-7, with 7 bases identical to TRBD1. Germline loops: CDR1 SGHNT, CDR2 YYREEE (reference sequence). Germline trimming cut 4 bases from V and 3 bases from J; bases unmatched to any gene: 7. The CDR3 is 14 amino acids. CDR3 coding DNA: TGTGCCAGCAGCCCCCAGGGGGTTCTCTACGAGCAGTACTTC. Amino acids: CASSPQGVLYEQYF.

J is TRBJ2-2 and V is TRBV18; maybe TRBD2 (5 bases). The CDR3 is 16 residues long. Germline CDR1 and CDR2: KGHSH and LQKENI. V shed 3 bases and J shed 1 base, with 12 bases lying between them. CDR3 in amino acids: CASSPVSGRNTGELFF. CDR3 DNA: TGTGCCAGCTCACCGGTCTCGGGAAGGAACACCGGGGAGCTGTTTTTT.

The chain couples TRBV19 to TRBJ2-2, with 8 bases fitting TRBD1. The ends lost 0 bases at V and 5 bases at J; junction bases unmatched: 2. The CDR3 contains 15 residues. CDR1 and CDR2 (germline): LNHDA, SQIVND (reference sequence). CDR3 sequence reads: CASSIDWTGTGELFF. The CDR3 nucleotides read TGTGCCAGTAGTATAGATTGGACAGGGACCGGGGAGCTGTTTTTT. Together with reference TRBV19 and TRBJ2-2, the CDR3 gives the full variable domain: DGGITQSPKYLFRKEGQNVTLSCEQNLNHDAMYWYRQDPGQGLRLIYYSQIVNDFQKGDIAEGYSVSREKKESFPLTVTSAQKNPTAFYLCASSIDWTGTGELFFGEGSRLTVL.

V is TRBV27 and J is TRBJ2-2; 7 nucleotides match TRBD2. The CDR3 spans 19 residues. With 5 bases clipped from V and 8 bases from J, the junction kept 23 bases outside the gene matches. The germline CDR1 and CDR2 sequences are MNHEY and SMNVEV (reference sequence). CDR3 residues: CASSLFRQRSSGPFGELFF. The CDR3 DNA reads as TGTGCCAGCAGTCTATTCAGACAGCGCTCTAGCGGACCCTTTGGGGAGCTGTTTTTT.

The chain joins TRBV27 to TRBJ2-3; D unclear. V gave up 6 bases and J gave up 0 bases, with 7 bases separating them. The germline V gene encodes CDR1 MNHEY and CDR2 SMNVEV (reference sequence). This CDR3 has 13 amino acids. DNA of the CDR3: TGTGCCAGCAGGGCAGCTAGCACAGATACGCAGTATTTT. It codes for CASRAASTDTQYF.

This sequence joins TRBV19 and TRBJ2-6, with unresolved D. The CDR3 has 13 amino acids. V lost 6 bases to trimming and J lost 0 bases, with 3 bases between them. From germline, CDR1 is LNHDA and CDR2 SQIVND (reference sequence). The CDR3 DNA sequence: TGTGCCAGTAGGAGCTCTGGGGCCAACGTCCTGACTTTC. Translated, it gives CASRSSGANVLTF. Full variable domain (rest looked up from reference TRBV19 and TRBJ2-6): DGGITQSPKYLFRKEGQNVTLSCEQNLNHDAMYWYRQDPGQGLRLIYYSQIVNDFQKGDIAEGYSVSREKKESFPLTVTSAQKNPTAFYLCASRSSGANVLTFGAGSRLTVL.

This chain uses TRBV18 with TRBJ1-1; D not certain. The germline V gene encodes CDR1 KGHSH and CDR2 LQKENI. The CDR3 runs to 15 residues. The V end was cut by 3 bases, the J end by 3 bases, with 14 bases between. CDR3 region: CASSPRSAQDTEAFF. The CDR3 DNA follows: TGTGCCAGCTCACCCCGTTCGGCACAAGACACTGAAGCTTTCTTT. The whole variable domain, remainder taken from reference TRBV18 and TRBJ1-1, is NAGVMQNPRHLVRRRGQEARLRCSPMKGHSHVYWYRQLPEEGLKFMVYLQKENIIDESGMPKERFSAEFPKEGPSILRIQQVVRGDSAAYFCASSPRSAQDTEAFFGQGTRLTVV.

This sequence joins TRBV19 and TRBJ1-5, with D maybe TRBD1 (6 bases). CDR1 and CDR2 (germline): LNHDA, SQIVND (reference sequence). Trimming stripped 6 bases from V and 7 bases from J, with 22 bases between. The CDR3 sequence is 16 residues long. The CDR3 reads CASRTQGLRNGQPQHF. The CDR3 nucleotides are TGTGCCAGTAGGACACAGGGTCTTAGGAATGGACAGCCCCAGCATTTT.

The chain uses TRBV7-2 and TRBJ1-3; weak D call: TRBD1 (5 bases). CDR3 length equals 16 residues. Germline CDR1 and CDR2: SGHTA and FQGNSA. Trimming left V 5 bases short and J 0 bases short, with 14 bases between. The CDR3 region is CASSPQAYSSGNTIYF. The CDR3 region has the DNA TGTGCCAGCAGCCCACAGGCCTATAGCTCTGGAAACACCATATATTTT.

This sequence joins TRBV7-9 and TRBJ2-3; a weak D match, TRBD1 (6 bases). The CDR3 is 13 amino acids. Germline CDR1 SEHNR, CDR2 FQNEAQ (reference sequence). The ends were cut back, 8 bases at V and 4 bases at J, with 13 bases in the middle. DNA for the CDR3: TGTGCCAGCGCCGTAGCAGGGGCAGATACGCAGTATTTT. Its translation is CASAVAGADTQYF.

J is TRBJ2-1 and V is TRBV6-6, with 8 positions matching TRBD1. Germline V CDR1 and CDR2: MNHNY, SVGAGI (reference sequence). The CDR3 extends over 14 amino acids. J lost 0 bases, V lost 7 bases, and 2 bases had no gene match. DNA of the CDR3: TGTGCCAGCATTGGGACAGGCTCCTACAATGAGCAGTTCTTC. Translated, it gives CASIGTGSYNEQFF.

This clone was seen more than once but under ten times. The V and J genes are TRBV30 and TRBJ1-2, with a possible D match to TRBD1 (5 bases). V gave up 0 bases and J gave up 8 bases, with 16 bases separating them. The germline V gene has CDR1 GTSNPN and CDR2 SVGIG (reference sequence). CDR3 length equals 14 residues. CDR3 amino acids: CAWSVRQTYVGYTF. CDR3 bases: TGTGCCTGGAGTGTCCGACAGACCTATGTGGGCTACACCTTC.

The V and J genes are TRBV25-1 and TRBJ2-3, with 7 bases fitting TRBD2. The CDR3 totals 11 residues. Germline V gene data show CDR1 as MGHDK and CDR2 as SYGVNS. V lost 10 bases to trimming and J lost 6 bases; unmatched junction nucleotides: 4. CDR3 nucleotides: TGTGCCACAGCAGCGGGGGATACGCAGTATTTT. It encodes CATAAGDTQYF.

This clone showed up just a few times. The chain employs TRBV19 and TRBJ1-1; unclear D gene. The CDR3 is 15 amino acids. Trimming cost V 0 bases and J 1 base, with 9 bases left between them. Germline values: CDR1 LNHDA, CDR2 SQIVND (reference sequence). The CDR3 is CASSIDWSGNTEAFF. As DNA, the CDR3 is TGTGCCAGTAGTATAGATTGGTCAGGGAACACTGAAGCTTTCTTT.